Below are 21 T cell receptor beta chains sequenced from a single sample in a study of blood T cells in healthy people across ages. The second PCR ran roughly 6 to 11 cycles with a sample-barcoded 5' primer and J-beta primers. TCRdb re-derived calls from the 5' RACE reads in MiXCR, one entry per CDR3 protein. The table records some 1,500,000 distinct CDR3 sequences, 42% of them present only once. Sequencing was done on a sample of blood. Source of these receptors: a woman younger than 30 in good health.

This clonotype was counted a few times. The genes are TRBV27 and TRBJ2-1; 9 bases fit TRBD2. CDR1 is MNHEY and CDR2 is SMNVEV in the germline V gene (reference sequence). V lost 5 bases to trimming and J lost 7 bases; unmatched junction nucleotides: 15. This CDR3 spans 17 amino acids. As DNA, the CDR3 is TGTGCCAGCAGTGCCTTACTAGCGGGTCTAGGGGAAAATGAGCAGTTCTTC. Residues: CASSALLAGLGENEQFF.

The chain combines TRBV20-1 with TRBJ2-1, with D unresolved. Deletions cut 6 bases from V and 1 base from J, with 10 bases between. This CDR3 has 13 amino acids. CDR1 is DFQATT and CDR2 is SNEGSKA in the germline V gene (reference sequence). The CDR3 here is CSALWLSYNEQFF. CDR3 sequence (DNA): TGCAGTGCCCTGTGGTTATCCTACAATGAGCAGTTCTTC.

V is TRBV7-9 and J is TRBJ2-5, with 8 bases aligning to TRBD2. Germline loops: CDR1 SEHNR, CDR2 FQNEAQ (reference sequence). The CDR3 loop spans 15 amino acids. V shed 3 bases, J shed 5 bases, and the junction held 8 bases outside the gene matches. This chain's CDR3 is CASSLPGGDQETQYF. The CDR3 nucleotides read TGTGCCAGCAGCTTGCCGGGAGGGGATCAGGAGACCCAGTACTTC.

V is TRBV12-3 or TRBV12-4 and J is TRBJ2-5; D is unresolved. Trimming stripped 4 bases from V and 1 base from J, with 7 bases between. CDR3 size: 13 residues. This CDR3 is CASSSQIQETQYF. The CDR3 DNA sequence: TGTGCCAGCAGTTCGCAAATCCAAGAGACCCAGTACTTC.

In DNA, the CDR3 is TGCGCCAGCAGCAAAACCGGGACATTAAATGAAAAACTGTTTTTT. The encoded protein is CASSKTGTLNEKLFF. This chain connects TRBV4-3 to TRBJ1-4; tentative D call: TRBD1 (6 bases). This CDR3 is built from 15 residues. CDR1 LGHNA and CDR2 YSLEER come from the germline V gene. Trimming took off 5 bases at V and 5 bases at J, with 15 bases between the two ends.

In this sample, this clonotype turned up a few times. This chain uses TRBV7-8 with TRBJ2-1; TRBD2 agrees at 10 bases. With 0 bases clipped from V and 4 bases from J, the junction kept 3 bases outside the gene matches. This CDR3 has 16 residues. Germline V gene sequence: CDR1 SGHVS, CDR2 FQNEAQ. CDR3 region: CASSLAGLAEYNEQFF. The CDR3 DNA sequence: TGTGCCAGCAGCTTAGCAGGACTAGCGGAGTACAATGAGCAGTTCTTC.

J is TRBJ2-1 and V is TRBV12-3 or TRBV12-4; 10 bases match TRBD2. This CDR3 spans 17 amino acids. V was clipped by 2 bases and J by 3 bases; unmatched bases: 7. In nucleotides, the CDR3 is TGTGCCAGCAGTTTAAGGCTAGCGGGGGACCTCTACAATGAGCAGTTCTTC. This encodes CASSLRLAGDLYNEQFF.

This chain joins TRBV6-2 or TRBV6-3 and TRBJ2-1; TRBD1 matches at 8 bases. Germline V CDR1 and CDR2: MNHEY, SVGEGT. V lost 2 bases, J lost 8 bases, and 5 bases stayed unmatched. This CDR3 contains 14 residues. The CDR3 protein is CASSYGTGSYEQFF. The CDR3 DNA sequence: TGTGCCAGCAGTTACGGGACAGGCTCTTATGAGCAGTTCTTC.

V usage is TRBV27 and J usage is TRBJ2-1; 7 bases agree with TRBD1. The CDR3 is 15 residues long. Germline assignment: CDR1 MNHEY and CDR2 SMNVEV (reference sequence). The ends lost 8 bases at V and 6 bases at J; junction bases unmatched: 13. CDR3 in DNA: TGTGCCAGCTTCCCACTCTACAGGGGTGGCAATGAGCAGTTCTTC. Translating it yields CASFPLYRGGNEQFF.

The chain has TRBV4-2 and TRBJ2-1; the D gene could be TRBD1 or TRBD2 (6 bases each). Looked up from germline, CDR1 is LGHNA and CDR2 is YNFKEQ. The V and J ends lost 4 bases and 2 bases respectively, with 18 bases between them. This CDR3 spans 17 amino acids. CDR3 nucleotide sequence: TGTGCCAGCAGCCGAGACAAGCGGAGGGGGGCCTACAATGAGCAGTTCTTC. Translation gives CASSRDKRRGAYNEQFF.

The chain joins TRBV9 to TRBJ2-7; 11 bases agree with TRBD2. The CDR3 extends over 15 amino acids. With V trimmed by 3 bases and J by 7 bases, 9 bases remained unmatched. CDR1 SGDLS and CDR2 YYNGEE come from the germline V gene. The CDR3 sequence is CASSGGELAGDEQYF. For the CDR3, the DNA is TGTGCCAGCAGCGGAGGAGAACTAGCGGGAGATGAGCAGTACTTC.

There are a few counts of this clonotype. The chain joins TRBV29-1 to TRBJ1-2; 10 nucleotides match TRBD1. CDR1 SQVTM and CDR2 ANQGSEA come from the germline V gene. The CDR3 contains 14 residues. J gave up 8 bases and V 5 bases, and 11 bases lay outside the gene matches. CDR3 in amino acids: CSVYLSTGGGGYTF. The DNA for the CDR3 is TGCAGCGTTTATTTATCGACAGGGGGCGGCGGCTACACCTTC. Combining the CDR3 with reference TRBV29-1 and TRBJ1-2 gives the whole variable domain SAVISQKPSRDICQRGTSLTIQCQVDSQVTMMFWYRQQPGQSLTLIATANQGSEATYESGFVIDKFPISRPNLTFSTLTVSNMSPEDSSIYLCSVYLSTGGGGYTFGSGTRLTVV.

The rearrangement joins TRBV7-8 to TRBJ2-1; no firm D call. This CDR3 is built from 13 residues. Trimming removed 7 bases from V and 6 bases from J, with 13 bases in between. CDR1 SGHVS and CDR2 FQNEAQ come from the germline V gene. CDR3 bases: TGTGCCAGCACCCGCGACAACTCCAATGAGCAGTTCTTC. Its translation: CASTRDNSNEQFF.

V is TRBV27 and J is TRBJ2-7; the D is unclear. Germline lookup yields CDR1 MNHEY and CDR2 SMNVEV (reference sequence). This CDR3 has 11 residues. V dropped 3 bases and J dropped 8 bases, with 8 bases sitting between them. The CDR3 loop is CASSFMAKQYF. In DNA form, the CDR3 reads TGTGCCAGCAGTTTTATGGCGAAGCAGTACTTC.

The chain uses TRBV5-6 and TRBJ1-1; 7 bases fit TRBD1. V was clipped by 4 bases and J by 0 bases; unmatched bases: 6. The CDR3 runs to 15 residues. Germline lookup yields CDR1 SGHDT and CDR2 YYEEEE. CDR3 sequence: CASSGGQSLNTEAFF. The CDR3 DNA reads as TGTGCCAGCAGCGGGGGACAGAGTTTGAACACTGAAGCTTTCTTT.

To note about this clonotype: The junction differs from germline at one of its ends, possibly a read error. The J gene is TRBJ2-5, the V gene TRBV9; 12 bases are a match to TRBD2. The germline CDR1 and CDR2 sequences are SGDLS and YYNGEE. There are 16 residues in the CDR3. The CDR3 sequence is CASSVASGRAGETQYF. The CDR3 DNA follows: TGTGCCAGTAGCGTAGCTAGCGGGAGGGCCGGGGAGACCCAGTACTTC.

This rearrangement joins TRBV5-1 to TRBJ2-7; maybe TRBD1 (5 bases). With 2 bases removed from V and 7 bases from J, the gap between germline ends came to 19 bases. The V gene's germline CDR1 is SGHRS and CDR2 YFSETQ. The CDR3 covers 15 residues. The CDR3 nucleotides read TGCGCCAGCAGCTTCCAGGGTTTGGCCTACAATGAGCAGTACTTC. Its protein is CASSFQGLAYNEQYF.

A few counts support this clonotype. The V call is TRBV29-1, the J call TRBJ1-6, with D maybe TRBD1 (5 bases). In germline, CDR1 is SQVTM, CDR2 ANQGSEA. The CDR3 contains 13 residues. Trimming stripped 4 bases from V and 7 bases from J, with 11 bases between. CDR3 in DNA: TGCAGCGTTGCGAGGGGAATCAATTCACCCCTCCACTTT. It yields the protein CSVARGINSPLHF.

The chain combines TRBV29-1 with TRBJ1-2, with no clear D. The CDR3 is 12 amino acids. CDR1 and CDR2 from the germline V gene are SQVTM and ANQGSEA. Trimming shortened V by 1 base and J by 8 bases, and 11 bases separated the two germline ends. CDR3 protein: CSVEGEQPGYTF. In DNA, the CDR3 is TGCAGCGTTGAAGGGGAACAGCCCGGCTACACCTTC.

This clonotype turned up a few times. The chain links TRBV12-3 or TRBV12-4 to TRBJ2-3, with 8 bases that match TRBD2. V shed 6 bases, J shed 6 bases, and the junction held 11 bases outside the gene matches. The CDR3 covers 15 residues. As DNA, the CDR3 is TGTGCCAGCAGGCGTTTGGCGGGGGGTCGGGATACGCAGTATTTT. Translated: CASRRLAGGRDTQYF.

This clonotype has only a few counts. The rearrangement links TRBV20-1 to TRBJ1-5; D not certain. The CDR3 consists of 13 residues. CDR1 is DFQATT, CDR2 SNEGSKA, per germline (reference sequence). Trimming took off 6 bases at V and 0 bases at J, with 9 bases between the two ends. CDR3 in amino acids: CSASTDSNQPQHF. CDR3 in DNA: TGCAGTGCCAGCACGGATAGCAATCAGCCCCAGCATTTT.